This TCR beta chain was documented in a study of blood T cell repertoires in COVID-19. Generated by immunoSEQ multiplex PCR, the TCRdb table keeps only in-frame clones and is missing some. The data hold 200,000 to 250,000 clones, with about 80% observed a single time. The sample comprised PBMCs or T cells enriched from blood (not recorded which). This receptor was obtained from a woman between 50 and 59 years old who had been exposed to COVID-19.

In DNA, the CDR3 is TGTGCCAGCAGCGCACAGGGGCCTACTGGGGCCAACGTCCTGACTTTC. This translates into CASSAQGPTGANVLTF. This chain uses TRBV7-9 with TRBJ2-6; TRBD1 agrees at 7 bases. The CDR3 runs to 16 residues. The V gene's germline CDR1 is SEHNR and CDR2 FQNEAQ (reference sequence). V dropped 5 bases and J dropped 2; count of bases not matched to a gene: 6.